The 20 T cell receptor beta chains below all came from one sample that was sequenced in a study of cytomegalovirus exposure and HLA in healthy donors. PCR involved 60 Vbeta and 13 Jbeta primers. The protocol was immunoSEQ multiplex PCR, while the TCRdb copy is restricted to in-frame clones and leaves out a portion. This sample carries 130,000 or so clones, more than 65% of them seen once, and the ten largest clones take around 1.5%. Source material: PBMCs. Receptor source: a woman younger than 35 in good health and CMV-seronegative.

The gene calls are TRBV27 and TRBJ2-7; D might be TRBD2 (6 bases). CDR3 length equals 16 residues. The V gene's germline CDR1 is MNHEY and CDR2 SMNVEV (reference sequence). Trimming took off 2 bases at V and 2 bases at J, with 16 bases between the two ends. CDR3 in DNA: TGTGCCAGCAGTTTAGGGCGGGGTGCCCTCACCTACGAGCAGTACTTC. Translation gives CASSLGRGALTYEQYF.

This clone was recorded a few times. The chain links TRBV7-8 to TRBJ2-7; tentatively, D is TRBD2 (6 bases). V lost 5 bases, J lost 1 base, and 15 bases lay in between. Germline V gives CDR1 SGHVS, CDR2 FQNEAQ. CDR3 length: 15 amino acids. CDR3 residues: CASSPPGVGSYEQYF. CDR3 DNA: TGTGCCAGCAGCCCCCCGGGAGTGGGGTCCTACGAGCAGTACTTC.

The chain employs TRBV6-1 and TRBJ1-2; D possibly corresponds to TRBD1 (5 bases). The CDR3 totals 14 residues. CDR1 and CDR2 (germline): MNHNS, SASEGT. V gave up 6 bases and J gave up 4 bases, with 15 bases separating them. CDR3 protein: CASRPSPGLYGYTF. CDR3 in DNA: TGTGCCAGCAGACCCAGCCCGGGACTCTATGGCTACACCTTC.

This clone appeared a single time. The genes are TRBV5-6 and TRBJ1-1; tentative D call: TRBD1 (6 bases). The germline V gene has CDR1 SGHDT and CDR2 YYEEEE. V was clipped by 0 bases and J by 5 bases, with 11 bases between them. The CDR3 runs to 14 residues. CDR3 region: CASSLVLQGTEAFF. The CDR3, as DNA: TGTGCCAGCAGCTTGGTCTTACAGGGTACTGAAGCTTTCTTT.

The J gene is TRBJ2-2, the V gene TRBV7-2, with a possible D match to TRBD2 (6 bases). The CDR3 sequence is 16 residues long. The ends were cut back, 1 base at V and 1 base at J, with 10 bases in the middle. CDR1 is SGHTA and CDR2 is FQGNSA in the germline V gene. The CDR3 nucleotides are TGTGCCAGCAGCTTAGGAGGGACTGAGAACACCGGGGAGCTGTTTTTT. It codes for CASSLGGTENTGELFF. Full variable domain (missing parts from reference TRBV7-2 and TRBJ2-2): GAGVSQSPSNKVTEKGKDVELRCDPISGHTALYWYRQSLGQGLEFLIYFQGNSAPDKSGLPSDRFSAERTGGSVSTLTIQRTQQEDSAVYLCASSLGGTENTGELFFGEGSRLTVL.

The chain links TRBV4-2 to TRBJ2-4, with D perhaps matching TRBD2 (6 bases). The germline CDR1 and CDR2 sequences are LGHNA and YNFKEQ. CDR3 length: 14 residues. V lost 1 base and J lost 9, with 13 bases in between. CDR3 DNA sequence: TGTGCCAGCAGCCAAGTCGGGCGCGGGGTCATTCAGTACTTC. Residues: CASSQVGRGVIQYF.

The chain carries TRBV9 and TRBJ1-3; TRBD1 might be the D (5 bases). V gave up 0 bases and J gave up 7 bases, with 29 bases separating them. Germline V gives CDR1 SGDLS, CDR2 YYNGEE. The CDR3 totals 20 residues. CDR3 coding DNA: TGTGCCAGCAGCGTAGAATTTTTGGGTGGGACTCCGTCCTCTTCGAACACCATATATTTT. Translating gives CASSVEFLGGTPSSSNTIYF.

This chain uses TRBV12-5 with TRBJ2-2; perhaps TRBD1 as D (5 bases). The length of the CDR3 is 16 residues. Trimming removed 3 bases from V and 7 bases from J, with 18 bases in between. Germline V gene lookup returns CDR1 LGHNT and CDR2 FRNRAP. CDR3 nucleotides: TGTGCTAGTGGTTTCCGCAGAATCCAAGGGGACGGGGAGCTGTTTTTT. Translating it yields CASGFRRIQGDGELFF.

The rearrangement uses TRBV6-5 and TRBJ1-3, with 10 bases matching TRBD1. The CDR3 totals 15 residues. Germline V gives CDR1 MNHEY, CDR2 SVGAGI. After removal of 6 bases from V and 2 bases from J, the junction contained 4 bases not matched to a gene. The CDR3 DNA follows: TGTGCCAGCAGAACCGACAGGGGGCCTGGAAACACCATATATTTT. It is translated as CASRTDRGPGNTIYF.

The chain links TRBV5-6 to TRBJ1-1, with TRBD1 as a possible D gene (5 bases). CDR3 length: 18 amino acids. V was clipped by 4 bases and J by 3 bases, with 25 bases between them. In germline, CDR1 is SGHDT, CDR2 YYEEEE. The CDR3 protein is CASSRRDLRAGRDTEAFF. The CDR3, as DNA: TGTGCCAGCAGCCGGAGAGATCTCAGGGCGGGGCGGGACACTGAAGCTTTCTTT.

Turning to this clone: Mismatch with germline at one junction end may stem from a read error. Other DNA sequences in the sample encode the same CDR3. This chain uses TRBV5-5 with TRBJ1-4; no firm D call. Germline CDR1 and CDR2: SGHKS and YYEKEE (reference sequence). This CDR3 contains 13 residues. This CDR3 reads CASSLLPEEKLFF. The DNA for the CDR3 is TGTGCTAGCAGCTTACTCCCGGAGGAAAAACTGTTTTTT.

The V gene is TRBV5-5, the J gene TRBJ2-1; TRBD1 aligns across 7 bases. The CDR3 spans 15 residues. Germline V gene lookup returns CDR1 SGHKS and CDR2 YYEKEE (reference sequence). V was pared by 3 bases and J by 7 bases, with 10 bases of the junction left unmatched. The CDR3 DNA reads TGTGCCAGCAGCTCACAGGGGATAGACCTTAATGAGCAGTTCTTC. It encodes CASSSQGIDLNEQFF.

The V call is TRBV19, the J call TRBJ2-2; TRBD1 might be the D (6 bases). The germline V gene encodes CDR1 LNHDA and CDR2 SQIVND (reference sequence). Trimming took off 5 bases at V and 6 bases at J, with 16 bases between the two ends. This CDR3 has 15 residues. CDR3: CASSSDWKGAGELFF. The CDR3 bases are TGTGCCAGTAGTTCCGACTGGAAGGGGGCCGGGGAGCTGTTTTTT.

J is TRBJ1-1 and V is TRBV5-4; a weak D match, TRBD1 (6 bases). The germline V gene encodes CDR1 SGHNT and CDR2 YYREEE (reference sequence). This CDR3 comprises 13 residues. Trimming cost V 5 bases and J 5 bases, with 13 bases left between them. As DNA, the CDR3 is TGTGCCAGCAGGGGTGGGGGGGCGACTGAAGCTTTCTTT. Protein sequence: CASRGGGATEAFF.

The sample holds one count of this clone. Without the conserved terminal phenylalanine or tryptophan, this CDR3 likely stems from a read error. The rearrangement uses TRBV11-3 and TRBJ2-7; D might be TRBD1 (7 bases). Germline CDR1 is SGHNT and CDR2 is YENEEA. The V gene lost 5 bases and the J gene lost 7 bases, with 21 bases spanning the gap. There are 15 residues in the CDR3. CDR3 protein: CASSVGGTAGREQYL. DNA of the CDR3: TGTGCCAGCAGCGTGGGCGGGACAGCCGGACGGGAGCAGTACCTC.

The chain has TRBV19 and TRBJ1-5; no clear D gene. Germline V gives CDR1 LNHDA, CDR2 SQIVND (reference sequence). Trimming pared 2 bases from V and 0 bases from J, leaving 11 bases between. CDR3 size: 16 residues. This CDR3 reads CASSILASVSNQPQHF. Written as DNA, the CDR3 is TGTGCCAGTAGTATATTGGCATCTGTTAGCAATCAGCCCCAGCATTTT.

CDR3 residues: CASSLAAAGYEQYF. CDR3 coding DNA: TGTGCCAGCAGCTTAGCCGCTGCCGGCTACGAGCAGTACTTC. This rearrangement joins TRBV11-2 to TRBJ2-7; no clear D. This CDR3 is 14 amino acids long. With 1 base removed from V and 3 bases from J, the gap between germline ends came to 10 bases. Germline CDR1 is SGHAT and CDR2 is FQNNGV.

V is TRBV4-2 and J is TRBJ1-1; no reliable D call. Germline V gene lookup returns CDR1 LGHNA and CDR2 YNFKEQ. This CDR3 region has 12 residues. V lost 0 bases to trimming and J lost 10 bases, with 9 bases between them. This CDR3 is CASSQDSSGAFF. CDR3 bases: TGTGCCAGCAGCCAAGATTCATCGGGAGCTTTCTTT.

The chain links TRBV13 to TRBJ2-7; 7 nucleotides match TRBD2. Trimming removed 5 bases from V and 1 base from J; junction bases left unmatched: 5. Germline V gene sequence: CDR1 PRHDT, CDR2 FYEKMQ (reference sequence). This CDR3 is built from 14 residues. The CDR3 sequence is CASSPGGSSYEQYF. The CDR3 bases are TGTGCCAGCAGCCCGGGCGGGAGTTCCTACGAGCAGTACTTC.

The chain recombines TRBV28 with TRBJ1-2; no definite D call. Trimming removed 6 bases at V and 3 bases at J, with 20 bases between. The CDR3 has 16 residues. CDR1 MDHEN and CDR2 SYDVKM come from the germline V gene. The CDR3 here is CASSPPVSRTYYGYTF. The CDR3 nucleotides read TGTGCCAGCAGCCCCCCGGTGAGCAGGACTTACTATGGCTACACCTTC.